Below, 25 T cell receptor beta chains from the same sample are listed, as sequenced in a study of OX40 agonist ivuxolimab in advanced cancers. Sequencing used immunoSEQ multiplex PCR; TCRdb keeps in-frame clones, though not all of them. The sample records roughly 76,000 clones, around 87% being singletons. Sequenced material: CD4+ or CD8+ T cells sorted from blood, taken in a trial of the OX40 agonist ivuxolimab. Every receptor here comes from an adult with an advanced solid tumor such as melanoma, head and neck, liver or kidney cancer.

CDR3 sequence reads: CASSSTASGELFF. For the CDR3, the DNA is TGTGCCAGCAGCTCGACGGCTTCTGGGGAGCTGTTTTTT. The chain uses TRBV11-2 and TRBJ2-2; D uncertain. In germline, CDR1 is SGHAT, CDR2 FQNNGV. V lost 4 bases to trimming and J lost 8 bases, with 11 bases between them. The CDR3 has 13 residues. Together with reference TRBV11-2 and TRBJ2-2, the CDR3 gives the full variable domain: EAGVAQSPRYKIIEKRQSVAFWCNPISGHATLYWYQQILGQGPKLLIQFQNNGVVDDSQLPKDRFSAERLKGVDSTLKIQPAKLEDSAVYLCASSSTASGELFFGEGSRLTVL.

This clone has only a few counts. J is TRBJ1-5 and V is TRBV18; D is ambiguous. The V end lost 5 bases, the J end lost 1 base, and 6 bases lay between the germline ends. This CDR3 is 13 amino acids long. CDR1 and CDR2 from the germline V gene are KGHSH and LQKENI. In DNA, the CDR3 is TGTGCCAGCTCAGTAGAAAGCAATCAGCCCCAGCATTTT. Protein product: CASSVESNQPQHF.

This clone was seen just once. The J gene is TRBJ2-7, the V gene TRBV6-1, with 8 bases identical to TRBD1. Germline V lookup: CDR1 MNHNS, CDR2 SASEGT. The CDR3 has 14 amino acids. J lost 6 bases, V lost 5 bases, and 9 bases had no gene match. The CDR3 spells CASSPRDRLTEQYF. The CDR3 DNA reads as TGTGCCAGCAGTCCCCGGGACAGGTTGACCGAGCAGTACTTC.

The J gene is TRBJ2-2, the V gene TRBV19; D perhaps matches TRBD1 (5 bases). Trimming left V 8 bases short and J 4 bases short, with 8 bases between. Germline CDR1 is LNHDA and CDR2 is SQIVND (reference sequence). There are 12 residues in the CDR3. DNA for the CDR3: TGTGCCAGTTTTAGGGGCACCGGGGAGCTGTTTTTT. Its translation: CASFRGTGELFF.

This chain connects TRBV5-1 to TRBJ2-2; tentative D call: TRBD2 (6 bases). There are 15 residues in the CDR3. CDR1 and CDR2 from the germline V gene are SGHRS and YFSETQ. V gave up 5 bases and J gave up 4 bases, with 15 bases separating them. CDR3 protein: CASSYRAEGTGELFF. The CDR3 nucleotides read TGCGCCAGCAGTTATCGAGCGGAGGGCACCGGGGAGCTGTTTTTT.

The chain couples TRBV7-8 to TRBJ2-7; D remains unclear. The CDR3 is 15 residues long. Per germline, CDR1 SGHVS and CDR2 FQNEAQ. Trimming cost V 3 bases and J 0 bases, with 12 bases left between them. Here the CDR3 DNA reads TGTGCCAGCAGCTTCCTCCTAGGGTCCTCCTACGAGCAGTACTTC. Its translation is CASSFLLGSSYEQYF. The complete variable domain, with remaining parts taken from reference TRBV7-8 and TRBJ2-7, reads GAGVSQSPRYKVAKRGQDVALRCDPISGHVSLFWYQQALGQGPEFLTYFQNEAQLDKSGLPSDRFFAERPEGSVSTLKIQRTQQEDSAVYLCASSFLLGSSYEQYFGPGTRLTVT.

This clone was observed a single time. The chain couples TRBV30 to TRBJ2-2; 8 bases fit TRBD1. V gave up 4 bases and J gave up 4 bases; unmatched junction bases: 5. This CDR3 is built from 14 residues. Germline V gene sequence: CDR1 GTSNPN, CDR2 SVGIG (reference sequence). This CDR3 is CAWNPGQATGELFF. The CDR3, as DNA: TGTGCCTGGAACCCGGGACAGGCCACCGGGGAGCTGTTTTTT.

V usage is TRBV28 and J usage is TRBJ1-5; no reliable D call. This CDR3 has 15 amino acids. Germline CDR1 reads MDHEN; CDR2 reads SYDVKM. V shed 2 bases and J shed 4 bases, with 12 bases lying between them. The CDR3 spells CASSLRPQLNQPQHF. CDR3 nucleotide sequence: TGTGCCAGCAGTTTAAGACCACAACTAAATCAGCCCCAGCATTTT.

V is TRBV30 and J is TRBJ2-7, with D hard to call. The CDR3 is 11 residues long. The germline V and J ends were trimmed by 0 bases and 4 bases, with 4 bases remaining between them. Germline lookup yields CDR1 GTSNPN and CDR2 SVGIG (reference sequence). This chain's CDR3 is CAWSVGYEQYF. CDR3 DNA: TGTGCCTGGAGTGTAGGGTACGAGCAGTACTTC.

The V and J genes are TRBV5-1 and TRBJ1-6, with a possible D match to TRBD1 (5 bases). This CDR3 spans 15 amino acids. From germline, CDR1 is SGHRS and CDR2 YFSETQ. V shed 5 bases and J shed 5 bases, with 14 bases lying between them. The CDR3 DNA sequence: TGCGCCAGCAGTCGAGGCAGGGCCAATAATTCACCCCTCCACTTT. This translates into CASSRGRANNSPLHF.

The chain couples TRBV19 to TRBJ1-2; possible D gene TRBD1, 5 bases. The CDR3 runs to 14 residues. The germline V gene encodes CDR1 LNHDA and CDR2 SQIVND (reference sequence). Trimming cost V 7 bases and J 4 bases, with 16 bases left between them. In nucleotides, the CDR3 is TGTGCCAGTACCGACGGGGGGATCCCCTATGGCTACACCTTC. Translated, it gives CASTDGGIPYGYTF.

J is TRBJ2-7 and V is TRBV6-4; D call uncertain. CDR1 and CDR2 from the germline V gene are MRHNA and SNTAGT. V gave up 0 bases and J gave up 3 bases, with 9 bases separating them. This CDR3 has 14 amino acids. The CDR3 region is CASSDSGTVYEQYF. Written as DNA, the CDR3 is TGTGCCAGCAGTGACTCAGGAACAGTCTACGAGCAGTACTTC.

The rearrangement uses TRBV5-4 and TRBJ1-4; 8 nucleotides agree with TRBD1. Looked up from germline, CDR1 is SGHNT and CDR2 is YYREEE (reference sequence). This CDR3 has 17 amino acids. The V gene end was trimmed by 4 bases and the J gene end by 4 bases; junction bases not matched to a gene: 12. The CDR3 DNA follows: TGTGCCAGCAGCCCACGGCGGGGGACAGGTGTTAATGAAAAACTGTTTTTT. Amino acid sequence: CASSPRRGTGVNEKLFF.

On this clone itself: Within the sample, other DNA sequences also encode this same CDR3. The chain employs TRBV19 and TRBJ1-5, with D tentatively TRBD1 (6 bases). The CDR3 extends over 15 amino acids. V lost 3 bases to trimming and J lost 6 bases, with 15 bases between them. Germline V gene lookup returns CDR1 LNHDA and CDR2 SQIVND (reference sequence). The CDR3 nucleotides read TGTGCCAGTAGTATGACCGGGGGCGGCGGTCAGCCCCAGCATTTT. Translation: CASSMTGGGGQPQHF. The variable domain in full, completed from reference TRBV19 and TRBJ1-5, reads DGGITQSPKYLFRKEGQNVTLSCEQNLNHDAMYWYRQDPGQGLRLIYYSQIVNDFQKGDIAEGYSVSREKKESFPLTVTSAQKNPTAFYLCASSMTGGGGQPQHFGDGTRLSIL.

J is TRBJ1-4 and V is TRBV27; TRBD1 matches at 8 bases. CDR1 MNHEY and CDR2 SMNVEV come from the germline V gene (reference sequence). V was clipped by 8 bases and J by 7 bases; unmatched bases: 9. This CDR3 has 14 residues. CDR3 in amino acids: CASRPGGAGEKLFF. CDR3 in DNA: TGTGCCAGCCGTCCAGGGGGCGCGGGTGAAAAACTGTTTTTT.

The rearrangement links TRBV6-5 to TRBJ2-5; TRBD1 matches at 7 bases. In germline, CDR1 is MNHEY, CDR2 SVGAGI. CDR3 length equals 14 residues. V dropped 4 bases and J dropped 4; count of bases not matched to a gene: 6. DNA for the CDR3: TGTGCCAGCAGTTCCTTGACAGGGATAGAGACCCAGTACTTC. It yields the protein CASSSLTGIETQYF.

The chain is built from TRBV6-6 and TRBJ1-6, with a possible D match to TRBD1 (6 bases). The CDR3 totals 14 residues. CDR1 and CDR2 (germline): MNHNY, SVGAGI (reference sequence). V was pared by 3 bases and J by 9 bases, with 12 bases between. The CDR3, as DNA: TGTGCCAGCAGTTATGGGCAGGGGAGTTCACCCCTCCACTTT. Residues: CASSYGQGSSPLHF.

The chain joins TRBV18 to TRBJ1-6; no firm D call. Per germline, CDR1 KGHSH and CDR2 LQKENI. The CDR3 sequence is 16 residues long. Trimming took off 0 bases at V and 9 bases at J, with 15 bases between the two ends. Here the CDR3 reads CASSPPDSLLGSPLHF. The DNA of the CDR3 is TGTGCCAGCTCACCACCGGACTCACTTCTGGGTTCACCCCTCCACTTT.

The V and J genes are TRBV6-5 and TRBJ1-1, with D possibly being TRBD1 (6 bases). The CDR3 totals 16 residues. Germline-derived CDR1 and CDR2 are MNHEY and SVGAGI. Trimming shortened V by 0 bases and J by 5 bases, and 16 bases separated the two germline ends. The CDR3 loop reads CASSYSQQGRGTEAFF. The DNA for the CDR3 is TGTGCCAGCAGTTACTCCCAACAGGGAAGGGGGACTGAAGCTTTCTTT.

The V call is TRBV11-2, the J call TRBJ1-6, with 7 bases identical to TRBD1. Germline CDR1 SGHAT, CDR2 FQNNGV. The CDR3 totals 16 residues. The V and J ends lost 3 bases and 6 bases, in that order; junction bases with no gene match: 8. The CDR3 DNA reads as TGTGCCAGCAGCTTTGGGGGACAGTCTTCTAATTCACCCCTCCACTTT. It specifies CASSFGGQSSNSPLHF. The complete variable domain, with remaining parts taken from reference TRBV11-2 and TRBJ1-6, reads EAGVAQSPRYKIIEKRQSVAFWCNPISGHATLYWYQQILGQGPKLLIQFQNNGVVDDSQLPKDRFSAERLKGVDSTLKIQPAKLEDSAVYLCASSFGGQSSNSPLHFGNGTRLTVT.

This rearrangement joins TRBV5-1 to TRBJ2-2; TRBD2 aligns across 10 bases. V lost 2 bases and J lost 6; bases outside the gene matches: 4. CDR1 SGHRS and CDR2 YFSETQ come from the germline V gene. The length of the CDR3 is 15 residues. The CDR3 nucleotides read TGCGCCAGCAGCTTACCGAGCGGGAGGGCCGGGGAGCTGTTTTTT. Amino acids: CASSLPSGRAGELFF.

The J gene is TRBJ1-5, the V gene TRBV14, with TRBD1 matching 7 bases. Germline V CDR1 and CDR2: SGHDN, FVKESK. J gave up 6 bases and V 2 bases, and 10 bases lay outside the gene matches. The CDR3 has 16 residues. This chain's CDR3 is CASSQSRDSPRQPQHF. Written as DNA, the CDR3 is TGTGCCAGCAGCCAATCCCGGGACAGTCCCCGTCAGCCCCAGCATTTT.

V gene TRBV19 combines with J gene TRBJ1-2; D may be TRBD1 (6 bases). This CDR3 has 14 amino acids. V was cut by 4 bases and J by 8 bases, with 17 bases left in between. Germline CDR1 and CDR2: LNHDA and SQIVND (reference sequence). In DNA, the CDR3 is TGTGCCAGTAGTAGACGACGACAGGACCCCGGCTACACCTTC. Residues: CASSRRRQDPGYTF.

CDR3 DNA: TGCAGCGTTGCGGGGAGGATAACCGGGGAGCTGTTTTTT. Protein sequence: CSVAGRITGELFF. The chain is built from TRBV29-1 and TRBJ2-2, with D perhaps TRBD2 (6 bases). The CDR3 extends over 13 amino acids. Germline loops: CDR1 SQVTM, CDR2 ANQGSEA. V lost 4 bases, J lost 5 bases, and 11 bases lay in between.

This chain uses TRBV10-3 with TRBJ2-1, with 9 bases lining up with TRBD2. Germline CDR1 ENHRY, CDR2 SYGVKD. The CDR3 is 19 residues long. V dropped 5 bases and J dropped 7; count of bases not matched to a gene: 21. The chain's CDR3 is CAISRRSASGVLLGNEQFF. CDR3 sequence (DNA): TGTGCCATCAGTAGGCGCTCGGCTAGCGGGGTCCTCCTGGGGAATGAGCAGTTCTTC.